The TCR beta chain under discussion was sequenced for a study of OX40 agonist ivuxolimab in advanced cancers. Method: immunoSEQ multiplex PCR; TCRdb's copy keeps in-frame clones and lacks some. Seen here are 65,000 to 100,000 clones, around nine tenths observed once, and the top ten hold 0.75% to 0.95%. The CDR3 runs to 16 residues. The germline V gene has CDR1 SGHTA and CDR2 FQGTGA. V lost 5 bases, J lost 3 bases, and 17 bases lay in between. The V and J genes are TRBV7-3 and TRBJ2-1; perhaps TRBD1 as D (6 bases). The sample consisted of CD4+ or CD8+ T cells sorted from blood, taken in a trial of the OX40 agonist ivuxolimab. This TCR came from an adult with an advanced solid tumor such as melanoma, head and neck, liver or kidney cancer. CDR3 loop: CASSSTGTPVYNEQFF. The DNA of the CDR3 is TGTGCCAGCAGCAGTACCGGGACACCGGTCTACAATGAGCAGTTCTTC.